The 10 T cell receptor beta chains given below trace back to one sample, sequenced in a study of control samples from healthy donors and cancer patients. Method: immunoSEQ multiplex PCR; TCRdb's copy keeps in-frame clones and lacks some. The sample lists 75,000 to 90,000 clones; about 91% were seen once. Input material: blood. The receptors were gathered from a man aged 45-60 years in good health.

The chain carries TRBV11-2 and TRBJ2-7, with D maybe TRBD1 (5 bases). The V gene's germline CDR1 is SGHAT and CDR2 FQNNGV. This CDR3 has 13 amino acids. V lost 5 bases and J lost 1, with 9 bases in between. CDR3 loop: CASSRQLSYEQYF. The CDR3 DNA is TGTGCCAGCAGCCGACAGCTATCCTACGAGCAGTACTTC.

This chain uses TRBV6-5 with TRBJ2-3; D is uncertain. Trimming pared 6 bases from V and 4 bases from J, leaving 8 bases between. Germline V lookup: CDR1 MNHEY, CDR2 SVGAGI. CDR3 length: 12 amino acids. The CDR3 DNA is TGTGCCAGCAGATCGACACCAGATACGCAGTATTTT. As protein: CASRSTPDTQYF.

This rearrangement joins TRBV13 to TRBJ2-1, with TRBD2 identical over 13 bases. This CDR3 has 15 amino acids. The V segment lost 5 bases and the J segment 7 bases; nucleotides outside the gene matches: 5. CDR1 and CDR2 from the germline V gene are PRHDT and FYEKMQ (reference sequence). This CDR3 reads CASSPGLAGKNEQFF. CDR3 DNA sequence: TGTGCCAGCAGCCCGGGACTAGCGGGGAAGAATGAGCAGTTCTTC.

CDR3 protein: CASSMRQGGGYTF. CDR3 DNA: TGTGCCAGTAGTATGAGGCAGGGCGGCGGCTACACCTTC. J is TRBJ1-2 and V is TRBV19; a weak D match, TRBD1 (5 bases). V lost 3 bases to trimming and J lost 8 bases, with 13 bases between them. Germline V CDR1 and CDR2: LNHDA, SQIVND (reference sequence). The CDR3 covers 13 residues.

The chain employs TRBV6-2 or TRBV6-3 and TRBJ2-1; D is ambiguous. The CDR3 consists of 16 residues. Trimming pared 2 bases from V and 5 bases from J, leaving 16 bases between. Per germline, CDR1 MNHEY and CDR2 SVGEGT. The CDR3 reads CASSYPQARRNNEQFF. The CDR3 nucleotides read TGTGCCAGCAGTTACCCCCAAGCGAGGAGAAACAATGAGCAGTTCTTC.

V gene TRBV12-3 or TRBV12-4 combines with J gene TRBJ1-2, with 7 positions matching TRBD1. The CDR3 length is 12 residues. Germline trimming cut 5 bases from V and 9 bases from J; bases unmatched to any gene: 6. The CDR3 reads CASSLQTGSYTF. The CDR3, as DNA: TGTGCCAGCAGTCTCCAGACAGGGAGCTACACCTTC.

J is TRBJ2-3 and V is TRBV6-6; TRBD2 aligns across 10 bases. V shed 6 bases, J shed 4 bases, and the junction held 7 bases outside the gene matches. Germline V CDR1 and CDR2: MNHNY, SVGAGI (reference sequence). The CDR3 has 15 amino acids. CDR3 region: CASRIAGGRSDTQYF. CDR3 DNA sequence: TGTGCCAGCAGGATAGCGGGGGGTAGGTCAGATACGCAGTATTTT.

The rearrangement links TRBV7-9 to TRBJ1-2, with a weak D call TRBD1 (5 bases). Germline loops: CDR1 SEHNR, CDR2 FQNEAQ (reference sequence). This CDR3 has 13 residues. V was trimmed by 5 bases and J by 4 bases, leaving 11 bases between them. CDR3 nucleotides: TGTGCCAGCAGCCAAGGGGCTACCTATGGCTACACCTTC. Encoded protein: CASSQGATYGYTF.

The chain is built from TRBV6-5 and TRBJ2-7; 9 bases fit TRBD2. CDR3 length: 14 residues. Germline assignment: CDR1 MNHEY and CDR2 SVGAGI. The CDR3 here is CAAEAGTSISEQYF. CDR3 DNA: TGTGCGGCGGAGGCTGGGACTAGCATCTCCGAGCAGTACTTC.

The rearrangement joins TRBV11-3 to TRBJ2-1; D might be TRBD2 (7 bases). The CDR3 loop spans 15 amino acids. The V gene lost 5 bases and the J gene lost 3 bases, with 14 bases spanning the gap. The germline gives CDR1 SGHNT, CDR2 YENEEA. The CDR3 region is CASSPRGGGYNEQFF. DNA for the CDR3: TGTGCCAGCAGCCCCCGAGGGGGGGGCTACAATGAGCAGTTCTTC.